This TCR beta chain was sequenced for a study of T cells in Graves' hyperthyroidism and ophthalmopathy. The ends lost 3 bases at V and 4 bases at J; junction bases unmatched: 9. The CDR3 has 17 amino acids. CDR1 and CDR2 from the germline V gene are SGHDT and YYEEEE. RNA transcripts yielded amplified TCR beta CDR3 regions. When the TCR CDR3 underwent first-round RT-PCR, the HTBI primer set was used. TCRdb ran MiXCR on the multiplex PCR reads and lists one entry per CDR3 protein. The data contain approximately 330,000 distinct CDR3 sequences, roughly 23% of them seen just once; the ten biggest clones take up 50% to 65%. This clonotype was seen many times.

Material: blood. This sequence joins TRBV5-6 and TRBJ2-7; 14 bases match TRBD2. The clonotype was recovered from a woman in her fifties or sixties with Graves' hyperthyroidism. The CDR3 reads CASSSTGTSGRKYEQYF. The CDR3 coding sequence is TGTGCCAGCAGCTCAACCGGGACTAGCGGGAGAAAGTACGAGCAGTACTTC.